The present T cell receptor beta chain was sequenced within a study of T cells in Graves' hyperthyroidism and ophthalmopathy. The CDR3 regions of TCR beta were amplified from RNA transcripts. A first-round RT-PCR of the TCR CDR3 used the HTBI primer set. A single record per CDR3 protein comes from TCRdb applying MiXCR to the multiplex PCR reads. The table shows under 350,000 distinct CDR3 sequences, with 15% to 20% occurring only once. The CDR3 length is 15 residues. V lost 3 bases to trimming and J lost 6 bases, with 15 bases between them. Germline CDR1 is LNHDA and CDR2 is SQIVND (reference sequence). This clonotype was seen at least ten times.

The clonotype was recovered from an older woman with Graves' ophthalmopathy. Sequencing used blood. The chain joins TRBV19 to TRBJ1-5; maybe TRBD1 (5 bases). CDR3 in DNA: TGTGCCAGTAGTATCGGGACGGTCCTAGGTCAGCCCCAGCATTTT. Amino acids: CASSIGTVLGQPQHF.